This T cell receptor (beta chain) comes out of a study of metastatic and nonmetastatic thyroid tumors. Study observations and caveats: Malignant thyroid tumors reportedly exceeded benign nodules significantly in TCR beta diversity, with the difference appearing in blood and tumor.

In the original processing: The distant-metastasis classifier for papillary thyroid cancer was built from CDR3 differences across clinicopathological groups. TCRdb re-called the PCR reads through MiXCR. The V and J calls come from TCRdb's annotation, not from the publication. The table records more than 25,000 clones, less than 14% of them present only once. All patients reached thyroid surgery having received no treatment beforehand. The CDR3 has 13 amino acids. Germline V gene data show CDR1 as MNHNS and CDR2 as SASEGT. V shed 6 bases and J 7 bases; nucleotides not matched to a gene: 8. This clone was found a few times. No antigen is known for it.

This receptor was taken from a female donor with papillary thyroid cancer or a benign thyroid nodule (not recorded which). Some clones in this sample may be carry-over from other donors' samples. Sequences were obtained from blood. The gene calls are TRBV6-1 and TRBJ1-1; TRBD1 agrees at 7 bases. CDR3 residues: CASRKQGYGEAFF. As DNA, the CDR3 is TGTGCCAGCAGAAAACAGGGGTATGGTGAAGCTTTCTTT.